These 30 T cell receptor beta chains were sequenced from one sample in a study of T cells after yellow fever vaccination. TCRdb reanalysed the 5' RACE reads using MiXCR and keeps one entry per CDR3 protein. The sample includes about 580,000 distinct CDR3 sequences, 17% of them seen just once. The specimen was PBMCs, collected 5 days after the first yellow fever vaccination. The source of these receptors is a man between 18 and 29 years old who received the YFV17D yellow fever vaccine.

The rearrangement uses TRBV12-3 or TRBV12-4 and TRBJ2-5; 9 bases align to TRBD1. After removal of 6 bases from V and 3 bases from J, the junction contained 2 bases not matched to a gene. The CDR3 covers 13 residues. CDR3 in amino acids: CASRQGAEETQYF. CDR3 in DNA: TGTGCCAGCAGACAGGGGGCGGAAGAGACCCAGTACTTC.

The chain links TRBV11-2 to TRBJ2-5; 13 nucleotides match TRBD2. V was clipped by 5 bases and J by 5 bases; unmatched bases: 14. This CDR3 is 18 amino acids long. CDR1 is SGHAT and CDR2 is FQNNGV in the germline V gene. CDR3 bases: TGTGCCAGCAGCGCTCCGGGACTAGCGGGGCCTGCCCGGGAGACCCAGTACTTC. Protein: CASSAPGLAGPARETQYF.

This rearrangement joins TRBV4-1 to TRBJ2-7; tentatively, D is TRBD1 or TRBD2 (5 bases each). The length of the CDR3 is 17 residues. CDR1 MGHRA and CDR2 YSYEKL come from the germline V gene. Trimming removed 1 base at V and 5 bases at J, with 21 bases between. The CDR3 region is CASSQVGTTGRADEQYF. DNA of the CDR3: TGCGCCAGCAGCCAAGTTGGGACGACGGGCAGGGCTGACGAGCAGTACTTC.

V is TRBV11-1 and J is TRBJ2-7, with TRBD2 as a possible D gene (6 bases). CDR3 length: 14 amino acids. Between the trimmed V and J ends, which lost 5 bases and 2 bases, there was a span of 13 bases. Germline V CDR1 and CDR2: SGHAT, FQDESV (reference sequence). The CDR3 coding sequence is TGTGCCAGCAGCCACCTCCGGGGGACCTACGAGCAGTACTTC. It specifies CASSHLRGTYEQYF. The complete variable domain, with remaining parts taken from reference TRBV11-1 and TRBJ2-7, reads EAEVAQSPRYKITEKSQAVAFWCDPISGHATLYWYRQILGQGPELLVQFQDESVVDDSQLPKDRFSAERLKGVDSTLKIQPAELGDSAMYLCASSHLRGTYEQYFGPGTRLTVT.

This clonotype turned up a few times. This chain connects TRBV5-5 to TRBJ1-1, with unresolved D. The CDR3 is 11 amino acids. The V gene's germline CDR1 is SGHKS and CDR2 YYEKEE (reference sequence). V was pared by 0 bases and J by 11 bases, with 8 bases between. DNA for the CDR3: TGTGCCAGCAGCTTGGACATCGTGGCTTTCTTT. This encodes CASSLDIVAFF.

J is TRBJ1-1 and V is TRBV7-9; D possibly corresponds to TRBD1 (5 bases). The germline V gene has CDR1 SEHNR and CDR2 FQNEAQ (reference sequence). Trimming stripped 8 bases from V and 3 bases from J, with 16 bases between. This CDR3 region has 14 residues. As DNA, the CDR3 is TGTGCCAGCGACCAGGGTGGGATGGACACTGAAGCTTTCTTT. Translating gives CASDQGGMDTEAFF.

This chain connects TRBV19 to TRBJ2-3; 10 positions match TRBD2. Germline assignment: CDR1 LNHDA and CDR2 SQIVND (reference sequence). The ends lost 5 bases at V and 2 bases at J; junction bases unmatched: 4. This CDR3 region has 15 residues. The DNA of the CDR3 is TGTGCCAGTAGTGGGCTAGCGGGGGTCACAGATACGCAGTATTTT. Residues: CASSGLAGVTDTQYF. The full variable domain, its missing parts supplied by reference TRBV19 and TRBJ2-3, is DGGITQSPKYLFRKEGQNVTLSCEQNLNHDAMYWYRQDPGQGLRLIYYSQIVNDFQKGDIAEGYSVSREKKESFPLTVTSAQKNPTAFYLCASSGLAGVTDTQYFGPGTRLTVL.

This clonotype was seen repeatedly, ten times or more. The chain is built from TRBV9 and TRBJ2-5, with D unclear. The CDR3 length is 14 residues. Germline values: CDR1 SGDLS, CDR2 YYNGEE. V lost 0 bases, J lost 1 base, and 7 bases lay in between. CDR3 residues: CASSVDGSQETQYF. CDR3 bases: TGTGCCAGCAGCGTAGACGGATCCCAAGAGACCCAGTACTTC.

This clonotype was observed a few times. The rearrangement links TRBV7-6 to TRBJ2-4; 8 bases match TRBD2. The junction had 11 bases not matched to a gene; V was cut back by 1 base and J by 9 bases. Germline V gene lookup returns CDR1 SGHVS and CDR2 FNYEAQ. The CDR3 length is 16 residues. As DNA, the CDR3 is TGTGCCAGCAGCTTAGAGTTGGGGCTAGCGGGCACCATTCAGTACTTC. This translates into CASSLELGLAGTIQYF.

This chain joins TRBV15 and TRBJ2-2, with D maybe TRBD2 (6 bases). CDR1 and CDR2 (germline): LNHNV, YYDKDF (reference sequence). The CDR3 contains 16 residues. Between the trimmed V and J ends, which lost 1 base and 5 bases, there was a span of 14 bases. The CDR3 region has the DNA TGTGCCACCAGCAGAGTAGGGCCAGGAGGGACCGGGGAGCTGTTTTTT. This gives the protein CATSRVGPGGTGELFF.

The gene calls are TRBV15 and TRBJ2-2; 12 bases match TRBD1. V shed 2 bases, J shed 6 bases, and the junction held 4 bases outside the gene matches. Per germline, CDR1 LNHNV and CDR2 YYDKDF (reference sequence). The CDR3 is made up of 16 amino acids. The CDR3 reads CATSRPRDRGPGELFF. CDR3 coding DNA: TGTGCCACCAGCAGACCCAGGGACAGGGGGCCCGGGGAGCTGTTTTTT.

J is TRBJ1-4 and V is TRBV19; D not resolved. The CDR3 length is 18 residues. Germline V gene sequence: CDR1 LNHDA, CDR2 SQIVND (reference sequence). V shed 3 bases and J shed 6 bases, with 23 bases lying between them. The CDR3 DNA reads as TGTGCCAGTAGTATTTTACCCCACCGGGGAGTACATTATGAAAAACTGTTTTTT. Translating it yields CASSILPHRGVHYEKLFF. The full variable domain, its missing parts supplied by reference TRBV19 and TRBJ1-4, is DGGITQSPKYLFRKEGQNVTLSCEQNLNHDAMYWYRQDPGQGLRLIYYSQIVNDFQKGDIAEGYSVSREKKESFPLTVTSAQKNPTAFYLCASSILPHRGVHYEKLFFGSGTQLSVL.

V gene TRBV7-3 combines with J gene TRBJ2-5, with 11 bases aligning to TRBD1. Looked up from germline, CDR1 is SGHTA and CDR2 is FQGTGA. After removal of 4 bases from V and 2 bases from J, the junction contained 3 bases not matched to a gene. The CDR3 consists of 15 residues. This CDR3 reads CASSWGQGGQETQYF. CDR3 in DNA: TGTGCCAGCAGCTGGGGACAGGGGGGACAAGAGACCCAGTACTTC.

The genes are TRBV5-1 and TRBJ2-2; 7 bases are a match to TRBD1. The CDR3 spans 16 residues. Trimming at V came to 10 bases and at J to 3 bases, leaving 15 bases not matched to a gene. The germline V gene encodes CDR1 SGHRS and CDR2 YFSETQ. CDR3 sequence: CASGAKDRPDTGELFF. CDR3 nucleotides: TGCGCCTCCGGGGCGAAGGACAGGCCAGACACCGGGGAGCTGTTTTTT.

This clonotype was detected a few times. The rearrangement links TRBV19 to TRBJ2-1; D is possibly TRBD1 or TRBD2 (5 bases each). This CDR3 has 18 amino acids. Germline V lookup: CDR1 LNHDA, CDR2 SQIVND (reference sequence). The V end was cut by 0 bases, the J end by 7 bases, with 22 bases between. This CDR3 reads CASSIDFSGYMGTNEQFF. CDR3 DNA sequence: TGTGCCAGTAGTATAGACTTTTCGGGCTATATGGGGACGAATGAGCAGTTCTTC.

The V call is TRBV4-2, the J call TRBJ2-4; 10 nucleotides match TRBD2. CDR1 LGHNA and CDR2 YNFKEQ come from the germline V gene. The ends lost 0 bases at V and 9 bases at J; junction bases unmatched: 2. The length of the CDR3 is 14 residues. This CDR3 is CASSQDERGGIQYF. CDR3 nucleotides: TGTGCCAGCAGCCAAGATGAGCGGGGGGGCATTCAGTACTTC.

This clonotype was found a few times. The chain recombines TRBV6-1 with TRBJ2-2; D unresolved. The CDR3 loop spans 13 amino acids. The germline V gene has CDR1 MNHNS and CDR2 SASEGT. V was clipped by 4 bases and J by 8 bases, with 11 bases between them. In DNA, the CDR3 is TGTGCCAGCAGTGTGGTTCAGCTGGGGGAGCTGTTTTTT. It yields the protein CASSVVQLGELFF.

This clonotype was counted a few times. The chain has TRBV3-1 and TRBJ1-1, with D uncertain. The germline V gene has CDR1 LGHDT and CDR2 YNNKEL (reference sequence). The CDR3 consists of 14 residues. V lost 0 bases and J lost 0, with 5 bases in between. CDR3 sequence reads: CASSQDKMNTEAFF. CDR3 sequence (DNA): TGTGCCAGCAGCCAAGATAAAATGAACACTGAAGCTTTCTTT.

This clonotype was recorded a few times. This rearrangement joins TRBV2 to TRBJ2-5; no definite D call. Trimming shortened V by 9 bases and J by 0 bases, and 8 bases separated the two germline ends. CDR1 and CDR2 (germline): SNHLY, FYNNEI. The CDR3 is 12 amino acids. CDR3 in amino acids: CASEQYQETQYF. CDR3 DNA: TGTGCCAGTGAGCAGTACCAAGAGACCCAGTACTTC.

This chain uses TRBV20-1 with TRBJ1-1, with D unclear. The CDR3 totals 12 residues. The V end lost 6 bases, the J end lost 1 base, and 9 bases lay between the germline ends. Germline CDR1 is DFQATT and CDR2 is SNEGSKA (reference sequence). In nucleotides, the CDR3 is TGCAGTGCGGGGATGAGGAACACTGAAGCTTTCTTT. Translated, it gives CSAGMRNTEAFF.

The gene calls are TRBV4-3 and TRBJ1-4; 7 bases line up with TRBD1. CDR1 is LGHNA, CDR2 YSLEER, per germline. This CDR3 region has 15 residues. The V gene end was trimmed by 0 bases and the J gene end by 10 bases; junction bases not matched to a gene: 8. In DNA form, the CDR3 reads TGCGCCAGCAGCCAAGATAGGGGACAGTCCCGAAAACTGTTTTTT. This encodes CASSQDRGQSRKLFF.

V and J are TRBV6-5 and TRBJ1-6, with D possibly TRBD1 on 5 matching bases. Trimming took 0 bases from V and 7 from J, leaving 16 bases between them. Germline assignment: CDR1 MNHEY and CDR2 SVGAGI. This CDR3 comprises 17 residues. The CDR3 loop reads CASSYSPGGIDNSPLHF. The CDR3 nucleotides are TGTGCCAGCAGTTACTCGCCTGGGGGTATAGACAATTCACCCCTCCACTTT.

J is TRBJ1-2 and V is TRBV12-3 or TRBV12-4; 7 bases are a match to TRBD1. CDR3 size: 15 residues. The trim removed 7 bases at V and 2 bases at J, leaving 10 bases unmatched. CDR3 coding DNA: TGTGCCAGCACCGCGGGGCAGGGGGGGAACTATGGCTACACCTTC. Translated, it gives CASTAGQGGNYGYTF.

J is TRBJ2-5 and V is TRBV27, with D maybe TRBD2 (7 bases). The CDR3 length is 15 residues. The V end lost 6 bases, the J end lost 0 bases, and 14 bases lay between the germline ends. The germline V gene has CDR1 MNHEY and CDR2 SMNVEV (reference sequence). The CDR3 protein is CASSRVGGHQETQYF. CDR3 bases: TGTGCCAGCAGCCGGGTGGGGGGGCACCAAGAGACCCAGTACTTC.

This clonotype was seen a handful of times. The rearrangement joins TRBV7-2 to TRBJ2-3, with no clear D. There are 13 residues in the CDR3. CDR1 and CDR2 (germline): SGHTA, FQGNSA. Trimming took 5 bases from V and 7 from J, leaving 13 bases between them. The CDR3 spells CASSPEIRNTQYF. For the CDR3, the DNA is TGTGCCAGCAGCCCAGAAATAAGGAATACGCAGTATTTT. Full variable domain (remainder filled in from reference TRBV7-2 and TRBJ2-3): GAGVSQSPSNKVTEKGKDVELRCDPISGHTALYWYRQSLGQGLEFLIYFQGNSAPDKSGLPSDRFSAERTGGSVSTLTIQRTQQEDSAVYLCASSPEIRNTQYFGPGTRLTVL.

J is TRBJ1-3 and V is TRBV27, with D tentatively TRBD1 (6 bases). The CDR3 has 15 amino acids. Trimming pared 6 bases from V and 0 bases from J, leaving 12 bases between. Per the germline V gene, CDR1 is MNHEY and CDR2 is SMNVEV (reference sequence). CDR3 amino acids: CASSRTASSGNTIYF. The CDR3 nucleotides read TGTGCCAGCAGCCGGACAGCCTCCTCTGGAAACACCATATATTTT.

The table lists this clonotype with a few counts. The V call is TRBV27, the J call TRBJ2-7, with 13 bases lining up with TRBD2. There are 17 residues in the CDR3. Germline CDR1 MNHEY, CDR2 SMNVEV (reference sequence). The trim removed 4 bases at V and 0 bases at J, leaving 6 bases unmatched. Written as DNA, the CDR3 is TGTGCCAGCAGTTCGACTAGCGGGGGGATGAGCTCCTACGAGCAGTACTTC. Translating it yields CASSSTSGGMSSYEQYF.

V gene TRBV7-2 combines with J gene TRBJ2-3; 11 nucleotides line up with TRBD2. The CDR3 consists of 16 residues. V trimming: 3 bases; J trimming: 2 bases; junction bases outside the gene matches: 4. The germline CDR1 and CDR2 sequences are SGHTA and FQGNSA. CDR3 nucleotides: TGTGCCAGCAGCTTCCGACTAGCGGGGCTCACAGATACGCAGTATTTT. It translates to CASSFRLAGLTDTQYF.

The chain is built from TRBV6-1 and TRBJ2-2; 8 bases fit TRBD1. After removal of 1 base from V and 6 bases from J, the junction contained 4 bases not matched to a gene. The germline gives CDR1 MNHNS, CDR2 SASEGT. The CDR3 consists of 15 residues. CDR3 sequence (DNA): TGTGCCAGCAGTGAAGGGACAGGGACTCCCGGGGAGCTGTTTTTT. Its protein is CASSEGTGTPGELFF.

This clonotype was seen only a few times. This chain connects TRBV24-1 to TRBJ2-3; 8 positions agree with TRBD2. CDR1 and CDR2 (germline): KGHDR, SFDVKD. V shed 3 bases, J shed 3 bases, and the junction held 4 bases outside the gene matches. This CDR3 spans 15 amino acids. The CDR3 DNA reads TGTGCCACCAGTGATCATACGGGGGGGACAGATACGCAGTATTTT. It codes for CATSDHTGGTDTQYF.